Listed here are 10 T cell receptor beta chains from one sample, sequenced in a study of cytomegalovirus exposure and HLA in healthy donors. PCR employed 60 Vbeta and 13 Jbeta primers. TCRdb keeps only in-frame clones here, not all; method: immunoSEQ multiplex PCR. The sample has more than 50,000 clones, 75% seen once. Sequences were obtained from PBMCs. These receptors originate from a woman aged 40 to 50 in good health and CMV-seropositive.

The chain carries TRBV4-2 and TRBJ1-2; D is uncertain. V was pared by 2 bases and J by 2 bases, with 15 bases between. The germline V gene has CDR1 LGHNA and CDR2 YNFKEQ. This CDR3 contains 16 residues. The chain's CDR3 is CASSQRAEGFNYGYTF. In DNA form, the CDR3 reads TGTGCCAGCAGCCAACGGGCTGAGGGATTCAACTATGGCTACACCTTC.

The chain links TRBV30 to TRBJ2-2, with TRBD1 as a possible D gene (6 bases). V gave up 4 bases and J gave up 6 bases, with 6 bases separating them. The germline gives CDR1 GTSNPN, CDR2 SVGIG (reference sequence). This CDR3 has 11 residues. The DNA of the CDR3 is TGTGCCTGGAACAGGGCCGGGGAGCTGTTTTTT. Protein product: CAWNRAGELFF.

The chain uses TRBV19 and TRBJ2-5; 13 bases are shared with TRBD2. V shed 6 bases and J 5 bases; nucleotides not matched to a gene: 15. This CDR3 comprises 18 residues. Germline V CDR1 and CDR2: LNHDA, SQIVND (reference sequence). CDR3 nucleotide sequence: TGTGCCAGTAGCATCCCGGGACTAGCGGGACTTGGGGGGGAGACCCAGTACTTC. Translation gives CASSIPGLAGLGGETQYF.

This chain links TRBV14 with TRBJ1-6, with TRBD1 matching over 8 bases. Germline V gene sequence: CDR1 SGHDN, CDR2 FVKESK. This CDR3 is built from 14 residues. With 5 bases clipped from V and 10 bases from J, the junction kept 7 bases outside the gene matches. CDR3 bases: TGTGCCAGCAGCGGTTACAGGGGGGAATCACCCCTCCACTTT. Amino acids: CASSGYRGESPLHF.

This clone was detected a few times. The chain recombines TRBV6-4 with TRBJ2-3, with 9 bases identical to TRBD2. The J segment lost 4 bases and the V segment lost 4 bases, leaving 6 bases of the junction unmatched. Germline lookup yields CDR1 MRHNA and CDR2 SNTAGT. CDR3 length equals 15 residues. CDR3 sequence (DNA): TGTGCCAGCAGTGCAACGGGCGGGGGGGCAGATACGCAGTATTTT. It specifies CASSATGGGADTQYF.

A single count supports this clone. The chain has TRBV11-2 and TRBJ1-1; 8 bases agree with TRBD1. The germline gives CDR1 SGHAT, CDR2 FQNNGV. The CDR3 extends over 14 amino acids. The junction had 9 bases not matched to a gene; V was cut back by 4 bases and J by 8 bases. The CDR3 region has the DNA TGTGCCAGCAGCTCCGGGACAGGCGTTGGGGAAGCTTTCTTT. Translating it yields CASSSGTGVGEAFF.

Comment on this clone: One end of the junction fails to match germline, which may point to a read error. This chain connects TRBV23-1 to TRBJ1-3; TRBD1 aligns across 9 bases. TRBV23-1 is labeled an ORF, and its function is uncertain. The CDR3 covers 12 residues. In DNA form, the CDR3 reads TGCGCCAGCAGTCGGGACAGGGATTCGTGGCGCTTT. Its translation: CASSRDRDSWRF.

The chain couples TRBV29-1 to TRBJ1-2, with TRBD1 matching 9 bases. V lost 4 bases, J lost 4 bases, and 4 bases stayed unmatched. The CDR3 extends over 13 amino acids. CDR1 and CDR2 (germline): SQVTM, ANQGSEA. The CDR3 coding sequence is TGCAGCGTTGGGACAGGGGCCGTCTATGGCTACACCTTC. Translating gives CSVGTGAVYGYTF. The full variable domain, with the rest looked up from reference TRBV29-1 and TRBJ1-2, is SAVISQKPSRDICQRGTSLTIQCQVDSQVTMMFWYRQQPGQSLTLIATANQGSEATYESGFVIDKFPISRPNLTFSTLTVSNMSPEDSSIYLCSVGTGAVYGYTFGSGTRLTVV.

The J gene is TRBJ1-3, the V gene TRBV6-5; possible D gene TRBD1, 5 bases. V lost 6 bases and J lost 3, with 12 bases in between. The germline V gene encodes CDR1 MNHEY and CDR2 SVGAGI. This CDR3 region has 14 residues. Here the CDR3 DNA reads TGTGCCAGCAGCTCCGGGGGGGTTGGAAACACCATATATTTT. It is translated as CASSSGGVGNTIYF.

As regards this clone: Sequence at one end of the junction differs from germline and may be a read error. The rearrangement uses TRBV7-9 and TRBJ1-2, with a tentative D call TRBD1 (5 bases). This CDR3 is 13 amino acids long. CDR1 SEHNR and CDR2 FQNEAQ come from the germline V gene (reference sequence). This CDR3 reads CASSPPWGLATAF. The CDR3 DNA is TGTGCCAGCAGCCCGCCCTGGGGACTCGCTACTGCCTTC.